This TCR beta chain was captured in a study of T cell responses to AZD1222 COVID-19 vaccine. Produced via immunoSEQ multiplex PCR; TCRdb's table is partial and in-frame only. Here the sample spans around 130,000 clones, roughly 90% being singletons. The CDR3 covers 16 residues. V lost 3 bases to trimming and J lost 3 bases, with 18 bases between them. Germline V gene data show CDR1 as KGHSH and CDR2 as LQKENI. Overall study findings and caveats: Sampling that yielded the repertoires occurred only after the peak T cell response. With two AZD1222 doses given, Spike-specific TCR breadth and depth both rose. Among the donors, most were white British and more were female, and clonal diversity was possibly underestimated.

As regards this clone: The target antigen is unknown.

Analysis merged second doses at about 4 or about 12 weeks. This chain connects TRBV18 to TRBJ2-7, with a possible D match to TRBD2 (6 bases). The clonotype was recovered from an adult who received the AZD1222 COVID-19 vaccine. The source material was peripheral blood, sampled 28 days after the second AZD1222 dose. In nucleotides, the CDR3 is TGTGCCAGCTCACCCTTGGACTACGTCTCGATCTACGAGCAGTACTTC. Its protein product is CASSPLDYVSIYEQYF.